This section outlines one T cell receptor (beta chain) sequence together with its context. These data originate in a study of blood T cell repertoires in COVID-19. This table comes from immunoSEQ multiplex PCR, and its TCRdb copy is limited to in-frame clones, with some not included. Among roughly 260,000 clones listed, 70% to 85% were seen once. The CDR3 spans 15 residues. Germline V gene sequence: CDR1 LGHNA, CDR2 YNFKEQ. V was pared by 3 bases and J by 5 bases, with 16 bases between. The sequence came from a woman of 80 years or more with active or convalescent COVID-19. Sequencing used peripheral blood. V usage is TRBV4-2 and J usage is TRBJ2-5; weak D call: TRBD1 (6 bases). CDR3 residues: CASSQNLGRGETQYF. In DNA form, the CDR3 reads TGTGCCAGCAGCCAGAACTTGGGTAGGGGGGAGACCCAGTACTTC.